The 5 T cell receptor beta chains given below trace back to one sample, sequenced in a study of response to subunit inactivated influenza vaccine. TCRdb re-analysed the RT-PCR reads in MiXCR, keeping a single row per CDR3 protein. Among a few hundred thousand distinct CDR3 sequences listed, roughly 22% were seen once. Here the sequenced sample was PBMCs from blood, taken less than 22 months after vaccination. These receptors were taken from a man aged 50-75 years who received an inactivated influenza vaccine.

This clonotype was counted only a few times. The chain recombines TRBV7-9 with TRBJ2-5; 8 nucleotides agree with TRBD2. The germline CDR1 and CDR2 sequences are SEHNR and FQNEAQ (reference sequence). The CDR3 consists of 17 residues. The V and J ends lost 5 bases and 0 bases, in that order; junction bases with no gene match: 11. CDR3 residues: CASSPSGTRPYQETQYF. The CDR3 DNA reads TGTGCCAGCAGCCCCTCTGGGACTAGGCCCTACCAAGAGACCCAGTACTTC.

This clonotype was picked up one time. The rearrangement links TRBV4-2 to TRBJ2-1; the match to TRBD2 covers 7 bases. CDR1 is LGHNA, CDR2 YNFKEQ, per germline. The trim removed 1 base at V and 9 bases at J, leaving 6 bases unmatched. The CDR3 totals 14 residues. This CDR3 reads CASSQVGGSSEQFF. CDR3 coding DNA: TGTGCCAGCAGCCAAGTCGGGGGGTCTAGTGAGCAGTTCTTC.

Only a few counts were recorded for this clonotype. CDR3 DNA: TGTGCCAGCAGATTAGGGACGGACAGATTGGGGAACACTGAAGCTTTCTTT. Residues: CASRLGTDRLGNTEAFF. This chain joins TRBV28 and TRBJ1-1, with D tentatively TRBD1 (6 bases). This CDR3 spans 17 amino acids. Deletions cut 6 bases from V and 1 base from J, with 21 bases between. The germline CDR1 and CDR2 sequences are MDHEN and SYDVKM.

This clonotype was observed a few times. The V call is TRBV28, the J call TRBJ1-1; D is undetermined. The CDR3 extends over 15 amino acids. Trimming stripped 6 bases from V and 4 bases from J, with 18 bases between. Germline V gene sequence: CDR1 MDHEN, CDR2 SYDVKM. In DNA form, the CDR3 reads TGTGCCAGCAGAAAATTCGGACGGATTACCACTGAAGCTTTCTTT. This gives the protein CASRKFGRITTEAFF. Full variable domain (outside the CDR3, taken from reference TRBV28 and TRBJ1-1): DVKVTQSSRYLVKRTGEKVFLECVQDMDHENMFWYRQDPGLGLRLIYFSYDVKMKEKGDIPEGYSVSREKKERFSLILESASTNQTSMYLCASRKFGRITTEAFFGQGTRLTVV.

CDR3 amino acids: CSASTSRNQPQHF. Here the CDR3 DNA reads TGCAGTGCCTCGACATCTCGCAATCAGCCCCAGCATTTT. This chain joins TRBV20-1 and TRBJ1-5; no reliable D call. Per germline, CDR1 DFQATT and CDR2 SNEGSKA (reference sequence). CDR3 length equals 13 residues. V lost 6 bases and J lost 2, with 11 bases in between.